Following are 17 T cell receptor beta chains from one sample sequenced in a study of cytomegalovirus exposure and HLA in healthy donors. This PCR relied on a set of 60 Vbeta primers and 13 Jbeta primers. Assay: immunoSEQ multiplex PCR; the TCRdb copy retains only in-frame clones and omits some. The table has 90,000 to 110,000 clones, roughly 80% seen once. Input material: PBMCs. These receptors all come from a woman in her fifties or sixties in good health and CMV-seropositive.

Comments on this clone: One end of the junction is discordant with germline, which a read error may explain. This sequence joins TRBV5-5 and TRBJ2-7; a possible D gene is TRBD2 (6 bases). CDR1 SGHKS and CDR2 YYEKEE come from the germline V gene (reference sequence). This CDR3 spans 15 amino acids. The CDR3 sequence: CTSSPARDHSYEQYF. The CDR3 nucleotides read TGTACCAGCAGCCCAGCGCGGGACCACTCCTACGAGCAGTACTTC.

V usage is TRBV7-9 and J usage is TRBJ1-2; 7 bases match TRBD1. Germline values: CDR1 SEHNR, CDR2 FQNEAQ (reference sequence). The ends lost 1 base at V and 3 bases at J; junction bases unmatched: 2. This CDR3 spans 14 amino acids. The CDR3 coding sequence is TGTGCCAGCAGCTTAGGGGACAGATACTATGGCTACACCTTC. Its protein is CASSLGDRYYGYTF.

The chain combines TRBV5-4 with TRBJ2-2; 11 bases align to TRBD2. The CDR3 has 16 amino acids. Germline V gene lookup returns CDR1 SGHNT and CDR2 YYREEE (reference sequence). V lost 3 bases and J lost 5; bases outside the gene matches: 6. The CDR3 loop reads CASSSGTSGYTGELFF. CDR3 in DNA: TGTGCCAGCAGCTCCGGGACTAGCGGATATACCGGGGAGCTGTTTTTT.

The chain recombines TRBV7-9 with TRBJ2-6; no clear D gene. CDR1 and CDR2 (germline): SEHNR, FQNEAQ (reference sequence). The ends were cut back, 5 bases at V and 0 bases at J, with 5 bases in the middle. The CDR3 runs to 14 residues. The CDR3 reads CASSRSSGANVLTF. For the CDR3, the DNA is TGTGCCAGCAGCAGGAGCTCTGGGGCCAACGTCCTGACTTTC. Supplemented by reference TRBV7-9 and TRBJ2-6, the full variable domain reads DTGVSQNPRHKITKRGQNVTFRCDPISEHNRLYWYRQTLGQGPEFLTYFQNEAQLEKSRLLSDRFSAERPKGSFSTLEIQRTEQGDSAMYLCASSRSSGANVLTFGAGSRLTVL.

This chain uses TRBV23-1 with TRBJ1-6; D is ambiguous. TRBV23-1 is an ORF; its function is uncertain. V lost 2 bases, J lost 10 bases, and 3 bases lay in between. The CDR3 extends over 11 amino acids. CDR3 nucleotide sequence: TGCGCCAGCAGTCAAGGCTCACCCCTCCACTTT. Translation gives CASSQGSPLHF.

V is TRBV7-2 and J is TRBJ1-1; 9 bases align to TRBD1. The V segment lost 1 base and the J segment 0 bases; nucleotides outside the gene matches: 6. The CDR3 is made up of 17 amino acids. Germline CDR1 is SGHTA and CDR2 is FQGNSA. Written as DNA, the CDR3 is TGTGCCAGCAGCTTAGATCCCGGGACAGGGCTGAACACTGAAGCTTTCTTT. This gives the protein CASSLDPGTGLNTEAFF.

Written as DNA, the CDR3 is TGCGCCAGCAGCAAGACTTTAGAGACCCAGTACTTC. It yields the protein CASSKTLETQYF. The chain joins TRBV5-1 to TRBJ2-5; D ambiguous. The germline V and J ends were trimmed by 4 bases and 4 bases, with 8 bases remaining between them. The CDR3 spans 12 residues. Germline lookup yields CDR1 SGHRS and CDR2 YFSETQ.

The V gene is TRBV6-6, the J gene TRBJ1-1, with TRBD1 matching over 7 bases. Trimming took 4 bases from V and 1 from J; bases not matched to a gene: 3. Germline CDR1 reads MNHNY; CDR2 reads SVGAGI (reference sequence). The CDR3 is 14 residues long. The CDR3: CASSSQGGNTEAFF. The DNA of the CDR3 is TGTGCCAGCAGTTCCCAGGGGGGGAACACTGAAGCTTTCTTT.

The CDR3 DNA reads as TGTGCCAGCATCCGGGACAGAGCCTACGAGCAGTACTTC. Amino acid sequence: CASIRDRAYEQYF. The rearrangement uses TRBV2 and TRBJ2-7; 7 positions match TRBD1. The CDR3 length is 13 residues. The junction had 5 bases not matched to a gene; V was cut back by 7 bases and J by 2 bases. The germline V gene encodes CDR1 SNHLY and CDR2 FYNNEI. Full variable domain (rest looked up from reference TRBV2 and TRBJ2-7): EPEVTQTPSHQVTQMGQEVILRCVPISNHLYFYWYRQILGQKVEFLVSFYNNEISEKSEIFDDQFSVERPDGSNFTLKIRSTKLEDSAMYFCASIRDRAYEQYFGPGTRLTVT.

The gene calls are TRBV7-3 and TRBJ1-3; TRBD1 matches 7 bases. The CDR3 length is 15 residues. The trim removed 5 bases at V and 2 bases at J, leaving 6 bases unmatched. The germline V gene encodes CDR1 SGHTA and CDR2 FQGTGA. The CDR3 DNA reads TGTGCCAGCAGCCTCGACAGGGACACTGGAAACACCATATATTTT. Amino acid sequence: CASSLDRDTGNTIYF.

The rearrangement uses TRBV6-5 and TRBJ2-4; tentatively, D is TRBD2 (6 bases). Trimming pared 4 bases from V and 12 bases from J, leaving 19 bases between. CDR3 length: 14 amino acids. CDR1 is MNHEY and CDR2 is SVGAGI in the germline V gene. The CDR3 protein is CASSSNSLAHSQYF. The DNA of the CDR3 is TGTGCCAGCAGTTCCAACTCACTAGCACACAGTCAGTACTTC.

The chain links TRBV9 to TRBJ2-1, with 9 bases lining up with TRBD2. V lost 4 bases and J lost 7; bases outside the gene matches: 9. Germline CDR1 SGDLS, CDR2 YYNGEE. The CDR3 length is 15 residues. The CDR3 DNA is TGTGCCAGCAGCCCGGCGGGAGGGGGGCGGAATGAGCAGTTCTTC. Its protein product is CASSPAGGGRNEQFF.

The chain carries TRBV4-3 and TRBJ2-1; D unclear. This CDR3 region has 16 residues. The germline V and J ends were trimmed by 0 bases and 0 bases, with 9 bases remaining between them. The germline V gene has CDR1 LGHNA and CDR2 YSLEER. The chain's CDR3 is CASSQDRTASYNEQFF. The CDR3 bases are TGCGCCAGCAGCCAAGATCGAACAGCCTCCTACAATGAGCAGTTCTTC.

A single count supports this clone. This chain joins TRBV9 and TRBJ1-1, with no clear D. V was clipped by 0 bases and J by 1 base, with 10 bases between them. The CDR3 spans 15 residues. CDR1 and CDR2 (germline): SGDLS, YYNGEE. The DNA for the CDR3 is TGTGCCAGCAGCGTAGGAGGCGCTGCGAACACTGAAGCTTTCTTT. Its protein is CASSVGGAANTEAFF.

The chain recombines TRBV11-2 with TRBJ2-4, with no clear D. Looked up from germline, CDR1 is SGHAT and CDR2 is FQNNGV. This CDR3 has 10 residues. Trimming removed 6 bases at V and 15 bases at J, with 12 bases between. This CDR3 reads CASSYGCAYF. The DNA for the CDR3 is TGTGCCAGCAGTTACGGGTGCGCGTACTTC.

The chain joins TRBV7-9 to TRBJ1-6, with D hard to call. Germline CDR1 SEHNR, CDR2 FQNEAQ (reference sequence). The CDR3 spans 12 residues. The V end was cut by 3 bases, the J end by 9 bases, with 6 bases between. The CDR3 is CASSLGGSPLHF. The DNA of the CDR3 is TGTGCCAGCAGCTTGGGAGGTTCACCCCTCCACTTT.

The V call is TRBV5-6, the J call TRBJ2-3; TRBD2 matches 8 bases. Trimming at V came to 7 bases and at J to 0 bases, leaving 10 bases not matched to a gene. The CDR3 covers 16 residues. CDR1 and CDR2 (germline): SGHDT, YYEEEE. The CDR3 DNA reads as TGTGCCAGCGCCCCGGGGGGCGGGAGGAGCACAGATACGCAGTATTTT. Its translation: CASAPGGGRSTDTQYF.